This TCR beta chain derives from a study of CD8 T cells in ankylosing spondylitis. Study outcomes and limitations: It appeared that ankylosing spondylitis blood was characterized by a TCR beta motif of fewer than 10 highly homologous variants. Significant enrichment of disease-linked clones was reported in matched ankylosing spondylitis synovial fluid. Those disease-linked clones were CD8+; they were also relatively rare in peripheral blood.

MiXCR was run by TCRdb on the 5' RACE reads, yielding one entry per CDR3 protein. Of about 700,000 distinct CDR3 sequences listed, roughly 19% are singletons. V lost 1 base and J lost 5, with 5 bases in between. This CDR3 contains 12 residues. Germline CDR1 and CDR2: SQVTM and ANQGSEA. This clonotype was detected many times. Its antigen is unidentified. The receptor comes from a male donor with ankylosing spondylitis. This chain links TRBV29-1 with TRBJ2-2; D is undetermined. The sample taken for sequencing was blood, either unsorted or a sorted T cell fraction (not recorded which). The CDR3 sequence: CSVEGETGELFF. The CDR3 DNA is TGCAGCGTTGAAGGCGAGACCGGGGAGCTGTTTTTT.